This entry lists 26 T cell receptor beta chains sequenced from one sample in a study of blood T cell repertoires in COVID-19. Here immunoSEQ multiplex PCR was the method, and the copy in TCRdb shows in-frame clones only, minus some. This sample yields some 180,000 clones, of which approximately 80% are seen a single time; 5.5% to 7.5% belongs to the top ten. Sequenced material: peripheral blood. Source of these receptors: a human donor in a cohort sampled during active COVID-19.

The V gene is TRBV3-1 (or the pseudogene TRBV3-2), the J gene TRBJ2-7; tentatively, D is TRBD1 (5 bases). This CDR3 is built from 14 residues. Germline V gene sequence: CDR1 LGHDT, CDR2 YNNKEL (reference sequence). The germline V and J ends were trimmed by 5 bases and 2 bases, with 13 bases remaining between them. In DNA, the CDR3 is TGTGCCAGCAGCTTAAGGCCAGGGACCTACGAGCAGTACTTC. Encoded protein: CASSLRPGTYEQYF.

The chain carries TRBV25-1 and TRBJ1-5, with D possibly TRBD1 on 6 matching bases. Germline V gives CDR1 MGHDK, CDR2 SYGVNS. V shed 2 bases and J shed 3 bases, with 8 bases lying between them. The CDR3 consists of 14 residues. The CDR3 DNA is TGTGCCAGCAGTGAAACAGGGACCAATCAGCCCCAGCATTTT. Translating gives CASSETGTNQPQHF.

J is TRBJ2-1 and V is TRBV4-2; 13 bases align to TRBD2. The V gene's germline CDR1 is LGHNA and CDR2 YNFKEQ. Unmatched junction bases numbered 7, after V lost 1 base and J lost 7 bases. The CDR3 loop spans 17 amino acids. The DNA for the CDR3 is TGTGCCAGCAGCCAAGCTGCAGGGACTAGCGGGGAAAATGAGCAGTTCTTC. Residues: CASSQAAGTSGENEQFF.

The chain carries TRBV4-1 and TRBJ1-2, with a weak D call TRBD1 (5 bases). V lost 2 bases, J lost 2 bases, and 6 bases lay in between. The germline CDR1 and CDR2 sequences are MGHRA and YSYEKL. This CDR3 spans 13 amino acids. CDR3 coding DNA: TGCGCCAGCAGCCAAAGGGGAAACTATGGCTACACCTTC. The encoded protein is CASSQRGNYGYTF.

The V call is TRBV29-1, the J call TRBJ2-5; tentative D call: TRBD1 (7 bases). There are 11 residues in the CDR3. Trimming removed 8 bases from V and 6 bases from J, with 13 bases in between. CDR1 and CDR2 (germline): SQVTM, ANQGSEA. CDR3 in DNA: TGCAGCTCCCAGGGGGGTCAGACCCAGTACTTC. Translating it yields CSSQGGQTQYF.

This clone was detected a few times. The chain carries TRBV7-9 and TRBJ2-7; 9 positions agree with TRBD2. Trimming took 4 bases from V and 5 from J; bases not matched to a gene: 6. The V gene's germline CDR1 is SEHNR and CDR2 FQNEAQ (reference sequence). The CDR3 spans 14 residues. CDR3 residues: CASSSSGVFNEQYF. CDR3 bases: TGTGCCAGCAGCTCTAGCGGGGTATTCAACGAGCAGTACTTC.

Of note for this clone: The same CDR3 also results from other DNA sequences found in this sample. V usage is TRBV12-3 or TRBV12-4 and J usage is TRBJ2-7, with a possible D match to TRBD2 (6 bases). CDR3 size: 13 residues. The ends were cut back, 3 bases at V and 2 bases at J, with 8 bases in the middle. The CDR3, as DNA: TGTGCCAGCAGTTTTGGGGGGACCTACGAGCAGTACTTC. This translates into CASSFGGTYEQYF.

The sample holds one count of this clone. The genes are TRBV6-2 or TRBV6-3 and TRBJ2-1; 9 bases are a match to TRBD2. CDR3 length: 14 amino acids. V gave up 4 bases and J gave up 6 bases; unmatched junction bases: 4. Germline loops: CDR1 MNHEY, CDR2 SVGEGT. Written as DNA, the CDR3 is TGTGCCAGCAGTTCCGGACTAGCGACCAATGAGCAGTTCTTC. It yields the protein CASSSGLATNEQFF.

This chain uses TRBV5-1 with TRBJ2-7, with 8 nucleotides matching TRBD2. The ends lost 1 base at V and 5 bases at J; junction bases unmatched: 8. CDR3 length: 15 amino acids. Germline lookup yields CDR1 SGHRS and CDR2 YFSETQ. Here the CDR3 reads CASSLLHGGADEQYF. CDR3 DNA sequence: TGCGCCAGCAGCTTGTTGCACGGGGGGGCGGACGAGCAGTACTTC. The entire variable domain, with the rest obtained from reference TRBV5-1 and TRBJ2-7, is as follows: KAGVTQTPRYLIKTRGQQVTLSCSPISGHRSVSWYQQTPGQGLQFLFEYFSETQRNKGNFPGRFSGRQFSNSRSEMNVSTLELGDSALYLCASSLLHGGADEQYFGPGTRLTVT.

The chain employs TRBV13 and TRBJ1-1, with D possibly TRBD1 on 6 matching bases. The CDR3 runs to 17 residues. V dropped 3 bases and J dropped 1 base, with 18 bases sitting between them. Germline lookup yields CDR1 PRHDT and CDR2 FYEKMQ (reference sequence). The DNA of the CDR3 is TGTGCCAGCAGCTTTCAACAGGGTTGGGGAAAGAACACTGAAGCTTTCTTT. Translated: CASSFQQGWGKNTEAFF.

This chain uses TRBV6-1 with TRBJ2-7; TRBD2 agrees at 10 bases. The CDR3 extends over 16 amino acids. Trimming cost V 1 base and J 0 bases; bases outside gene matches: 3. Germline V gene lookup returns CDR1 MNHNS and CDR2 SASEGT. The CDR3, as DNA: TGTGCCAGCAGTGAAGTTGCTAGCGGGAGCTCCTACGAGCAGTACTTC. Protein: CASSEVASGSSYEQYF.

V gene TRBV11-2 combines with J gene TRBJ2-6; D call uncertain. The CDR3 is made up of 15 amino acids. V was pared by 5 bases and J by 0 bases, with 8 bases between. Germline loops: CDR1 SGHAT, CDR2 FQNNGV. The CDR3 nucleotides read TGTGCCAGCAGCAGAGAGCTCTCTGGGGCCAACGTCCTGACTTTC. Translated, it gives CASSRELSGANVLTF.

The V call is TRBV5-1, the J call TRBJ1-4; D gene ambiguous. The germline V gene has CDR1 SGHRS and CDR2 YFSETQ. The ends were cut back, 6 bases at V and 2 bases at J, with 11 bases in the middle. This CDR3 comprises 14 residues. The CDR3 coding sequence is TGCGCCAGCAAGGAGGGTACGACTAATGAAAAACTGTTTTTT. This encodes CASKEGTTNEKLFF. Complete variable domain (other parts from reference TRBV5-1 and TRBJ1-4): KAGVTQTPRYLIKTRGQQVTLSCSPISGHRSVSWYQQTPGQGLQFLFEYFSETQRNKGNFPGRFSGRQFSNSRSEMNVSTLELGDSALYLCASKEGTTNEKLFFGSGTQLSVL.

In this sample, this clone turned up a few times. Other DNA sequences of this sample code for an identical CDR3. The rearrangement joins TRBV15 to TRBJ1-5; 7 bases match TRBD1. The length of the CDR3 is 15 residues. The junction had 0 bases not matched to a gene; V was cut back by 1 base and J by 0 bases. The V gene's germline CDR1 is LNHNV and CDR2 YYDKDF (reference sequence). CDR3 bases: TGTGCCACCAGCAGAGGGACAGGTAGCAATCAGCCCCAGCATTTT. The encoded protein is CATSRGTGSNQPQHF. The variable domain in full, completed from reference TRBV15 and TRBJ1-5, reads DAMVIQNPRYQVTQFGKPVTLSCSQTLNHNVMYWYQQKSSQAPKLLFHYYDKDFNNEADTPDNFQSRRPNTSFCFLDIRSPGLGDTAMYLCATSRGTGSNQPQHFGDGTRLSIL.

This chain connects TRBV25-1 to TRBJ1-2; the match to TRBD1 covers 8 bases. Germline CDR1 and CDR2: MGHDK and SYGVNS. The V gene end was trimmed by 1 base and the J gene end by 4 bases; junction bases not matched to a gene: 8. The CDR3 totals 16 residues. CDR3 residues: CASSESARGPGYGYTF. The CDR3 nucleotides are TGTGCCAGCAGTGAATCTGCCAGGGGGCCGGGCTATGGCTACACCTTC.

This rearrangement joins TRBV5-8 to TRBJ2-7; D uncertain. The CDR3 is made up of 12 amino acids. Germline V lookup: CDR1 SGHTS, CDR2 YDEGEE. V lost 0 bases and J lost 6, with 7 bases in between. In DNA, the CDR3 is TGTGCCAGCAGCTTGGTAGTTGGCGAGCAGTACTTC. Its protein is CASSLVVGEQYF.

V usage is TRBV7-9 and J usage is TRBJ1-2; unclear D gene. V was cut by 4 bases and J by 0 bases, with 15 bases left in between. CDR1 is SEHNR and CDR2 is FQNEAQ in the germline V gene (reference sequence). CDR3 length equals 16 residues. The CDR3 coding sequence is TGTGCCAGCAGCTGGACTAAGGAGCCTTCTAACTATGGCTACACCTTC. As protein: CASSWTKEPSNYGYTF.

This chain uses TRBV5-1 with TRBJ1-1, with 10 bases aligning to TRBD1. Unmatched junction bases numbered 2, after V lost 0 bases and J lost 3 bases. This CDR3 has 15 amino acids. Germline lookup yields CDR1 SGHRS and CDR2 YFSETQ. For the CDR3, the DNA is TGCGCCAGCAGCTTGGCGGGACAGGGGTACACTGAAGCTTTCTTT. Encoded protein: CASSLAGQGYTEAFF.

This sequence joins TRBV6-2 or TRBV6-3 and TRBJ2-1, with D possibly matching TRBD2 (6 bases). Germline loops: CDR1 MNHEY, CDR2 SVGEGT. The CDR3 totals 17 residues. The germline V and J ends were trimmed by 0 bases and 0 bases, with 12 bases remaining between them. The CDR3 reads CASSYSPRRGSYNEQFF. The CDR3 nucleotides read TGTGCCAGCAGTTACTCTCCACGGCGGGGCTCCTACAATGAGCAGTTCTTC.

The gene calls are TRBV5-5 and TRBJ1-2, with 8 bases that match TRBD1. The CDR3 runs 14 residues. The germline gives CDR1 SGHKS, CDR2 YYEKEE (reference sequence). With V trimmed by 0 bases and J by 7 bases, 5 bases remained unmatched. CDR3: CASSLGQGATGYTF. In nucleotides, the CDR3 is TGTGCCAGCAGCTTGGGCCAGGGGGCTACTGGCTACACCTTC.

This chain uses TRBV6-5 with TRBJ2-1, with D perhaps matching TRBD2 (5 bases). This CDR3 region has 15 residues. V lost 6 bases and J lost 5, with 17 bases in between. Germline V CDR1 and CDR2: MNHEY, SVGAGI. CDR3 sequence reads: CASRGGTKPHNEQFF. CDR3 nucleotides: TGTGCCAGCAGAGGAGGCACAAAACCGCACAATGAGCAGTTCTTC.

As for this clone: This same CDR3 is encoded by further DNA sequences in the sample. The chain is built from TRBV6-5 and TRBJ2-7; D remains ambiguous. The germline CDR1 and CDR2 sequences are MNHEY and SVGAGI. The CDR3 extends over 12 amino acids. V was cut by 5 bases and J by 4 bases, with 9 bases left in between. CDR3 amino acids: CASSPGGYEQYF. The CDR3 DNA follows: TGTGCCAGCAGTCCCGGCGGTTACGAGCAGTACTTC.

The chain is built from TRBV6-5 and TRBJ2-1, with 7 bases identical to TRBD2. J gave up 6 bases and V 11 bases, and 7 bases lay outside the gene matches. This CDR3 has 12 residues. Per the germline V gene, CDR1 is MNHEY and CDR2 is SVGAGI. The CDR3 nucleotides read TGTGCCTACAGGACTAGGATCAATGAGCAGTTCTTC. Protein sequence: CAYRTRINEQFF.

On this clone: Mismatch with germline at one junction end may stem from a read error. The chain combines TRBV3-1 (or the pseudogene TRBV3-2) with TRBJ2-1; 8 bases match TRBD2. CDR1 LGHDT and CDR2 YNNKEL come from the germline V gene (reference sequence). The length of the CDR3 is 13 residues. In DNA form, the CDR3 reads TGTGCCAGCAGCCAAGTGCGGGGACTAGAGCTGTTCTTC. This codes for CASSQVRGLELFF.

The chain couples TRBV7-2 to TRBJ1-1; TRBD1 matches 8 bases. Losses at the gene ends were 0 bases for V and 2 bases for J; bases not matched to a gene: 8. The germline V gene has CDR1 SGHTA and CDR2 FQGNSA. This CDR3 has 17 amino acids. The CDR3: CASSLAVSGGHNTEAFF. CDR3 nucleotide sequence: TGTGCCAGCAGCTTAGCTGTGTCAGGGGGCCACAACACTGAAGCTTTCTTT.

The chain employs TRBV10-2 and TRBJ2-7, with D unresolved. Trimming stripped 4 bases from V and 0 bases from J, with 13 bases between. Germline CDR1 WSHSY, CDR2 SAAADI. The CDR3 runs 15 residues. CDR3: CASSVLLESSYEQYF. DNA of the CDR3: TGCGCCAGCAGTGTCCTACTCGAGAGCTCCTACGAGCAGTACTTC.